What follows are 4 T cell receptor beta chains derived from one specimen sequenced in a study of cytomegalovirus exposure and HLA in healthy donors. PCR amplification relied on 60 Vbeta primers (plus 13 Jbeta primers). TCRdb's copy holds only in-frame clones and misses some; the assay was immunoSEQ multiplex PCR. The sample lists roughly 120,000 clones; around 60% were seen once. The material sequenced was PBMCs. Receptors originate from a middle-aged man in good health and CMV-seropositive.

The table lists this clone with a few counts. V and J are TRBV5-1 and TRBJ2-5; 9 nucleotides match TRBD1. Trimming cost V 6 bases and J 5 bases; bases outside gene matches: 11. The CDR3 is 15 amino acids. Germline values: CDR1 SGHRS, CDR2 YFSETQ. This CDR3 is CASNMAQGAGETQYF. For the CDR3, the DNA is TGCGCCAGCAACATGGCACAGGGGGCCGGGGAGACCCAGTACTTC.

This clone was counted once. V usage is TRBV28 and J usage is TRBJ2-1, with 7 nucleotides matching TRBD2. After removal of 3 bases from V and 7 bases from J, the junction contained 3 bases not matched to a gene. This CDR3 comprises 13 residues. Germline CDR1 and CDR2: MDHEN and SYDVKM. In nucleotides, the CDR3 is TGTGCCAGCAGTTTTTGGGGGGGAAATGAGCAGTTCTTC. It yields the protein CASSFWGGNEQFF.

This chain's CDR3 is CASSRAGRAVLGTEAFF. The CDR3 DNA follows: TGTGCCAGCTCTAGGGCGGGGAGGGCCGTACTCGGCACTGAAGCTTTCTTT. V is TRBV11-2 and J is TRBJ1-1; no clear D gene. The CDR3 loop spans 17 amino acids. V lost 8 bases, J lost 4 bases, and 26 bases lay in between. Germline values: CDR1 SGHAT, CDR2 FQNNGV.

The J gene is TRBJ2-2, the V gene TRBV30; D gene ambiguous. The germline V gene has CDR1 GTSNPN and CDR2 SVGIG (reference sequence). V lost 3 bases and J lost 1, with 9 bases in between. CDR3 length: 14 amino acids. The chain's CDR3 is CAWRAPGNTGELFF. DNA for the CDR3: TGTGCCTGGAGAGCCCCGGGGAACACCGGGGAGCTGTTTTTT.